The sequence of this T cell receptor (beta chain) was determined in a study of cytomegalovirus exposure and HLA in healthy donors. Study-wide results and limits: Listed as cytomegalovirus-associated were 170 or so TCR beta chains.

Remarks on this clone: Its target is unknown.

Trimming at V came to 3 bases and at J to 0 bases, leaving 15 bases not matched to a gene. Germline V gene sequence: CDR1 SGDLS, CDR2 YYNGEE. The CDR3 contains 19 residues. PCR used 60 Vbeta primers and 13 Jbeta primers. Libraries were prepared by immunoSEQ multiplex PCR; TCRdb keeps only in-frame clonotypes and omits some of them. Of 150,000 to 180,000 clones listed, approximately 75% are singletons. Sequenced: PBMCs. The chain joins TRBV9 to TRBJ2-1, with 7 bases identical to TRBD2. This sequence originates from a man between 18 and 29 years old in good health and CMV-seronegative. This chain's CDR3 is CASSAKDPARGDSYNEQFF. CDR3 DNA sequence: TGTGCCAGCAGCGCCAAAGACCCGGCTCGGGGGGACTCCTACAATGAGCAGTTCTTC. The variable domain in full, with the rest retrieved from reference TRBV9 and TRBJ2-1, is DSGVTQTPKHLITATGQRVTLRCSPRSGDLSVYWYQQSLDQGLQFLIQYYNGEERAKGNILERFSAQQFPDLHSELNLSSLELGDSALYFCASSAKDPARGDSYNEQFFGPGTRLTVL.